What follows describes a single T cell receptor beta chain. Its antigen is currently unknown. These data originate in a study of cytomegalovirus exposure and HLA in healthy donors. The overall study: Around 89 million unique TCRs from HLA-typed donors made up an early data release.

Trimming took 7 bases from V and 1 from J, leaving 7 bases between them. CDR1 is ENHRY, CDR2 SYGVKD, per germline. The CDR3 runs 12 residues. Notes on the study in general: Later on, an analysis found that several of the most significant clusters appeared to be linked to common viral pathogens, which included parvovirus B19. The classifier reportedly diagnosed cytomegalovirus status with high sensitivity and specificity.

Use of 60 Vbeta and 13 Jbeta primers characterized the PCR. Assay: immunoSEQ multiplex PCR; the TCRdb copy retains only in-frame clones and omits some. The sample records 120,000 or so clones, 80% being singletons. The chain uses TRBV10-3 and TRBJ1-1, with a weak D call TRBD1 (5 bases). The sequence derives from a man under 40 in good health and CMV-seropositive. The sequenced sample consisted of PBMCs. In nucleotides, the CDR3 is TGTGCCATCACAGGGCCGAACACTGAAGCTTTCTTT. Protein sequence: CAITGPNTEAFF.